The entry below describes one T cell receptor beta chain. This sample stems from a study of blood T cell repertoires in COVID-19. For the study at large: PBMCs, B-cell-depleted T cells, or T cells provided the cDNA or gDNA that made up the material.

The V gene lost 1 base and the J gene lost 8 bases, with 6 bases spanning the gap. Germline V gene lookup returns CDR1 SGHAT and CDR2 FQNNGV. This CDR3 is built from 12 residues. The table came from immunoSEQ multiplex PCR; TCRdb's copy has only in-frame clones and leaves some out. The sample has tens of thousands of clones; about 88% are singletons. The chain employs TRBV11-2 and TRBJ2-1; D remains unclear. Sequences were obtained from peripheral blood. The clonotype was recovered from a man older than 75 in a cohort sampled during active COVID-19. CDR3 bases: TGTGCCAGCAGCTTAGCTGTCCATGAGCAGTTCTTC. Its protein product is CASSLAVHEQFF.